This T cell receptor beta chain stems from a study of blood T cell repertoires in COVID-19. About the study: Acute-phase and convalescent COVID-19 samples originated in the United States, Italy and Spain.

Note on this clone: This same CDR3 is encoded by further DNA sequences in the sample.

Under the authors' procedure: Cell counts per sample came from amplifying reference gene primers. Assay used: immunoSEQ multiplex PCR; TCRdb lists only in-frame clones, some missing. V, J and clone size derive from that table, while D and trimming were established from the DNA sequence. The data show under 300,000 clones, approximately 90% seen once. V lost 3 bases, J lost 6 bases, and 6 bases lay in between. This CDR3 is 12 amino acids long. Germline V gene sequence: CDR1 SGDLS, CDR2 YYNGEE. In terms of age and location, participants ranged from roughly 18 to 100 years and lived in about 25 US areas. Assignments of participants to cohorts depended upon their own reported clinical history.

The clonotype originates from a woman aged 35 to 49 with acute COVID-19. The sequencing input was PBMCs or T cells enriched from blood (not recorded which). The chain couples TRBV9 to TRBJ2-2; tentative D call: TRBD1 (6 bases). The CDR3 loop reads CASSDRAGELFF. CDR3 coding DNA: TGTGCCAGCAGCGACAGGGCCGGGGAGCTGTTTTTT.